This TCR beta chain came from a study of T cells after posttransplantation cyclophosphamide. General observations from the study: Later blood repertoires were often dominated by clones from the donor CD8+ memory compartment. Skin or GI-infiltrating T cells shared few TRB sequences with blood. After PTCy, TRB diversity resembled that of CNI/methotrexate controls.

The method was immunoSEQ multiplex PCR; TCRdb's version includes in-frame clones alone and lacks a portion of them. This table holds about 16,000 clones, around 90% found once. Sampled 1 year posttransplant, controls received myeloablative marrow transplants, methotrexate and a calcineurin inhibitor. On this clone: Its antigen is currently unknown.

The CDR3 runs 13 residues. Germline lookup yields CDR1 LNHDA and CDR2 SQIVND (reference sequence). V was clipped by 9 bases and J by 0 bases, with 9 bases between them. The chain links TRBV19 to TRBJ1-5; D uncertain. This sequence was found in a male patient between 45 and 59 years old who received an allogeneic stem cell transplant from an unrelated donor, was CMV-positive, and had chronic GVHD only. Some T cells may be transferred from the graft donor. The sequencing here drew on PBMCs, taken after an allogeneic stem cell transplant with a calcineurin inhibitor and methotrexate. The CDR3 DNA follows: TGTGCCAGCCGAGCTTATAGCAATCAGCCCCAGCATTTT. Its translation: CASRAYSNQPQHF.